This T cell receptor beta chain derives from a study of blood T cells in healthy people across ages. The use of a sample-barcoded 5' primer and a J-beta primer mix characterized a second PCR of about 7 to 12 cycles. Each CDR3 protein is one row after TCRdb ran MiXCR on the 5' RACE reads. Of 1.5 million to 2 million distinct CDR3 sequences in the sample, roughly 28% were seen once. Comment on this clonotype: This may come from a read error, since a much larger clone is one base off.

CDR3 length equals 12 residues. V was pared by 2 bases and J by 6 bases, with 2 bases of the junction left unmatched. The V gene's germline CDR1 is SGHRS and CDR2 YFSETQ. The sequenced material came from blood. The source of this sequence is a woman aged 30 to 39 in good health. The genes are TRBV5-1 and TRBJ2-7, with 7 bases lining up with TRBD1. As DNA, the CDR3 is TGCGCCAGCAGCTTTCGGACAGGCGAGCAGTACTTC. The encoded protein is CASSFRTGEQYF.